The 18 T cell receptor beta chains presented below share a single source sample, sequenced in a study of graft-versus-host responses after intestinal transplantation. Here immunoSEQ multiplex PCR was the method, and the copy in TCRdb shows in-frame clones only, minus some. The sample holds around 95,000 clones, about 90% seen once. No antigen is known for these receptors. Sample: unstimulated CD4+ T cells sorted from spleen or lymph node cells, taken before transplant. The receptors were gathered from a human donor who was the organ donor for an intestinal transplant.

The chain recombines TRBV7-9 with TRBJ1-1; 8 bases fit TRBD1. With 1 base clipped from V and 0 bases from J, the junction kept 4 bases outside the gene matches. This CDR3 spans 16 amino acids. Germline-derived CDR1 and CDR2 are SEHNR and FQNEAQ (reference sequence). CDR3 in DNA: TGTGCCAGCAGCTTAGGGACAGGGAACATGAACACTGAAGCTTTCTTT. Translation gives CASSLGTGNMNTEAFF.

This clone was picked up a small number of times. The J gene is TRBJ1-3, the V gene TRBV9, with TRBD1 as a possible D gene (5 bases). Trimming cost V 0 bases and J 0 bases, with 7 bases left between them. Germline CDR1 reads SGDLS; CDR2 reads YYNGEE. The CDR3 has 15 amino acids. The CDR3 region is CASSVVGGSGNTIYF. The DNA for the CDR3 is TGTGCCAGCAGCGTAGTGGGGGGCTCTGGAAACACCATATATTTT.

CDR3 nucleotides: TGTGCCAGAAACAAGACAGGGCCCGACGGCAATCAGCCCCAGCATTTT. It specifies CARNKTGPDGNQPQHF. The chain has TRBV19 and TRBJ1-5; TRBD1 agrees at 7 bases. The CDR3 sequence is 16 residues long. Trimming removed 9 bases from V and 2 bases from J; junction bases left unmatched: 13. CDR1 and CDR2 from the germline V gene are LNHDA and SQIVND (reference sequence).

A single count supports this clone. This chain links TRBV5-1 with TRBJ1-2, with D maybe TRBD1 (6 bases). From germline, CDR1 is SGHRS and CDR2 YFSETQ. The CDR3 spans 15 residues. Trimming stripped 4 bases from V and 0 bases from J, with 13 bases between. CDR3 in DNA: TGCGCCAGCAGCCCCGTGGGGGGCTCTAACTATGGCTACACCTTC. Amino acid sequence: CASSPVGGSNYGYTF.

The CDR3 DNA is TGTGCCAGCAGTTCCCATAGCGGGCAGACAGATACGCAGTATTTT. It translates to CASSSHSGQTDTQYF. The rearrangement uses TRBV28 and TRBJ2-3; TRBD2 matches 7 bases. With V trimmed by 4 bases and J by 3 bases, 7 bases remained unmatched. There are 15 residues in the CDR3. CDR1 is MDHEN and CDR2 is SYDVKM in the germline V gene.

This chain joins TRBV6-1 and TRBJ2-7; 8 bases are shared with TRBD2. The V segment lost 8 bases and the J segment 0 bases; nucleotides outside the gene matches: 0. The CDR3 is 12 residues long. CDR1 MNHNS and CDR2 SASEGT come from the germline V gene. The CDR3 DNA reads as TGTGCCAGCGGGACTAGCTCCTACGAGCAGTACTTC. It encodes CASGTSSYEQYF.

The V and J genes are TRBV5-1 and TRBJ2-4; D assignment may be TRBD1 or TRBD2 (5 bases each). The germline gives CDR1 SGHRS, CDR2 YFSETQ. The ends were cut back, 4 bases at V and 6 bases at J, with 17 bases in the middle. This CDR3 comprises 15 residues. The DNA of the CDR3 is TGCGCCAGCAGCATCGCCACGGGGCTCACAAACATTCAGTACTTC. Translation gives CASSIATGLTNIQYF.

The chain carries TRBV9 and TRBJ2-7, with D possibly being TRBD1 or TRBD2 (5 bases each). V was clipped by 2 bases and J by 2 bases, with 11 bases between them. Looked up from germline, CDR1 is SGDLS and CDR2 is YYNGEE. This CDR3 spans 14 amino acids. The CDR3 sequence is CASSVRQGPYEQYF. CDR3 DNA sequence: TGTGCCAGCAGCGTTCGGCAGGGACCCTACGAGCAGTACTTC.

The J gene is TRBJ1-1, the V gene TRBV2, with D unresolved. The CDR3 extends over 14 amino acids. In germline, CDR1 is SNHLY, CDR2 FYNNEI. Trimming shortened V by 4 bases and J by 0 bases, and 9 bases separated the two germline ends. DNA of the CDR3: TGTGCCAGCAGTGTGGGGATATTGAACACTGAAGCTTTCTTT. Its translation: CASSVGILNTEAFF.

The rearrangement uses TRBV6-1 and TRBJ1-1, with D maybe TRBD1 (6 bases). Germline loops: CDR1 MNHNS, CDR2 SASEGT. The CDR3 has 13 residues. V was pared by 4 bases and J by 5 bases, with 11 bases between. The chain's CDR3 is CASSGGGRTEAFF. CDR3 nucleotide sequence: TGTGCCAGCAGTGGGGGGGGCCGGACTGAAGCTTTCTTT.

The chain links TRBV9 to TRBJ2-3, with D perhaps given as TRBD1 or TRBD2 (5 bases each). V dropped 2 bases and J dropped 2 bases, with 9 bases sitting between them. The CDR3 covers 14 residues. Looked up from germline, CDR1 is SGDLS and CDR2 is YYNGEE. CDR3 in amino acids: CASSVGGPTDTQYF. The CDR3, as DNA: TGTGCCAGCAGCGTTGGGGGACCCACAGATACGCAGTATTTT.

V and J are TRBV28 and TRBJ1-2; no clear D. Germline values: CDR1 MDHEN, CDR2 SYDVKM. Trimming took off 6 bases at V and 7 bases at J, with 9 bases between the two ends. The CDR3 length is 11 residues. CDR3 coding DNA: TGTGCCAGCAGACTATTGGGTGGCTACACCTTC. It encodes CASRLLGGYTF.

This sequence joins TRBV4-2 and TRBJ2-3; D ambiguous. Germline CDR1 and CDR2: LGHNA and YNFKEQ. The CDR3 has 13 amino acids. The V end lost 1 base, the J end lost 3 bases, and 5 bases lay between the germline ends. The CDR3 DNA sequence: TGTGCCAGCAGCCAAGCCATAACAGATACGCAGTATTTT. This codes for CASSQAITDTQYF.

V gene TRBV6-5 combines with J gene TRBJ1-2; possible D gene TRBD1, 5 bases. Trimming left V 0 bases short and J 6 bases short, with 8 bases between. The CDR3 has 13 amino acids. CDR1 is MNHEY, CDR2 SVGAGI, per germline. CDR3 sequence reads: CASSYSAGNGYTF. The CDR3 nucleotides read TGTGCCAGCAGTTACTCGGCAGGGAATGGCTACACCTTC.

The chain has TRBV7-2 and TRBJ1-6, with D perhaps TRBD1 (6 bases). The CDR3 spans 17 residues. The germline V and J ends were trimmed by 0 bases and 7 bases, with 16 bases remaining between them. The germline V gene has CDR1 SGHTA and CDR2 FQGNSA. In DNA, the CDR3 is TGTGCCAGCAGCTTAGCGGCGCGAGGACAGCGAAATTCACCCCTCCACTTT. This gives the protein CASSLAARGQRNSPLHF. Together with reference TRBV7-2 and TRBJ1-6, the CDR3 gives the full variable domain: GAGVSQSPSNKVTEKGKDVELRCDPISGHTALYWYRQSLGQGLEFLIYFQGNSAPDKSGLPSDRFSAERTGGSVSTLTIQRTQQEDSAVYLCASSLAARGQRNSPLHFGNGTRLTVT.

The chain couples TRBV2 to TRBJ2-7; D is unclear. This CDR3 contains 12 residues. Per germline, CDR1 SNHLY and CDR2 FYNNEI. Between the trimmed V and J ends, which lost 6 bases and 4 bases, there was a span of 10 bases. This chain's CDR3 is CASRMEEYEQYF. The DNA for the CDR3 is TGTGCCAGCAGGATGGAAGAGTACGAGCAGTACTTC.

The chain employs TRBV30 and TRBJ1-1, with D perhaps TRBD1 (5 bases). Germline V CDR1 and CDR2: GTSNPN, SVGIG (reference sequence). V was shortened by 2 bases and J by 0 bases, with 16 bases between the two germline ends. The CDR3 runs 16 residues. CDR3 amino acids: CAWSRRTGTVNTEAFF. For the CDR3, the DNA is TGTGCCTGGAGTCGTCGAACCGGGACGGTGAACACTGAAGCTTTCTTT. Full variable domain (rest looked up from reference TRBV30 and TRBJ1-1): SQTIHQWPATLVQPVGSPLSLECTVEGTSNPNLYWYRQAAGRGLQLLFYSVGIGQISSEVPQNLSASRPQDRQFILSSKKLLLSDSGFYLCAWSRRTGTVNTEAFFGQGTRLTVV.

The chain links TRBV7-3 to TRBJ2-7, with D perhaps matching TRBD2 (7 bases). V was cut by 2 bases and J by 2 bases, with 31 bases left in between. CDR1 is SGHTA, CDR2 FQGTGA, per germline. The CDR3 is 21 amino acids. CDR3 DNA: TGTGCCAGCAGCTTACGTTGGCCCCGGGACATAGCGGGCTCATACCCCTACGAGCAGTACTTC. Its translation: CASSLRWPRDIAGSYPYEQYF. Full variable domain (missing parts from reference TRBV7-3 and TRBJ2-7): GAGVSQTPSNKVTEKGKYVELRCDPISGHTALYWYRQSLGQGPEFLIYFQGTGAADDSGLPNDRFFAVRPEGSVSTLKIQRTERGDSAVYLCASSLRWPRDIAGSYPYEQYFGPGTRLTVT.